These 7 T cell receptor beta chains came from one sample sequenced in a study of shared clonotypes between healthy human individuals. Only in-frame clones appear in the TCRdb table, and some are missing; sequencing was by immunoSEQ multiplex PCR. The sample has about 2,500,000 clones; 90% to 95% are singletons. The sequenced sample was naive CD4+ T cells sorted from blood. Sample subset: CD45RA+ positively selected. The receptors were gathered from a man aged 18 to 35 in good health.

The chain has TRBV7-2 and TRBJ2-7; TRBD2 matches at 8 bases. Germline V gene sequence: CDR1 SGHTA, CDR2 FQGNSA. V was pared by 5 bases and J by 4 bases, with 10 bases of the junction left unmatched. The CDR3 has 15 residues. In nucleotides, the CDR3 is TGTGCCAGCAGCCCCCGCGCGGGGGGTCTGTACGAGCAGTACTTC. As protein: CASSPRAGGLYEQYF.

This chain joins TRBV11-3 and TRBJ2-5, with a weak D call TRBD1 (5 bases). The CDR3 has 14 residues. V dropped 4 bases and J dropped 2 bases, with 11 bases sitting between them. Germline loops: CDR1 SGHNT, CDR2 YENEEA. DNA of the CDR3: TGTGCCAGCAGCTGGGGCGGTTCTCAAGAGACCCAGTACTTC. The encoded protein is CASSWGGSQETQYF.

The J gene is TRBJ1-4, the V gene TRBV19; TRBD1 agrees at 9 bases. V gave up 6 bases and J gave up 8 bases; unmatched junction bases: 7. The CDR3 covers 14 residues. Germline V CDR1 and CDR2: LNHDA, SQIVND (reference sequence). CDR3: CASRKQGAEEKLFF. The CDR3, as DNA: TGTGCCAGTAGAAAACAGGGGGCGGAGGAAAAACTGTTTTTT.

The rearrangement uses TRBV7-2 and TRBJ1-1; D gene ambiguous. The CDR3 loop spans 14 amino acids. Trimming took 5 bases from V and 1 from J, leaving 11 bases between them. In germline, CDR1 is SGHTA, CDR2 FQGNSA. For the CDR3, the DNA is TGTGCCAGCAGCGTACGGGAGGGGAACACTGAAGCTTTCTTT. It yields the protein CASSVREGNTEAFF.

Written as DNA, the CDR3 is TGTGCCAGCACCCGTTCAGGCATTCAGTACTTC. Its protein is CASTRSGIQYF. The chain employs TRBV6-5 and TRBJ2-4; D unclear. Deletions cut 7 bases from V and 9 bases from J, with 10 bases between. The germline V gene encodes CDR1 MNHEY and CDR2 SVGAGI. This CDR3 has 11 amino acids.

This chain joins TRBV19 and TRBJ1-6, with TRBD1 matching over 9 bases. After removal of 6 bases from V and 7 bases from J, the junction contained 16 bases not matched to a gene. The CDR3 covers 18 residues. Germline V gene sequence: CDR1 LNHDA, CDR2 SQIVND (reference sequence). The CDR3 DNA follows: TGTGCCAGTAGACGTCCCGGGACAGGGTTGGGAAGGAATTCACCCCTCCACTTT. This codes for CASRRPGTGLGRNSPLHF.

The V and J genes are TRBV19 and TRBJ1-1; D remains ambiguous. V was clipped by 8 bases and J by 0 bases, with 16 bases between them. The CDR3 contains 15 residues. CDR1 and CDR2 from the germline V gene are LNHDA and SQIVND (reference sequence). The CDR3 sequence: CASRRRYTMNTEAFF. The CDR3 nucleotides read TGTGCCAGTCGCCGACGGTACACCATGAACACTGAAGCTTTCTTT.